A single sample gave rise to the 24 T cell receptor beta chains below, sequenced in a study of post-analysis software for immune sequencing data. No antigen has been identified for these receptors. Unique molecular identifiers featured in each of the TCR beta cDNA libraries. Using its own MiXCR run on the PCR reads, TCRdb lists one record per CDR3 protein. The repertoire consists of some 690,000 distinct CDR3 sequences, with 59% occurring once and the leading ten covering around 11%. Overall study findings and caveats: Controls showed lower frequencies than patients for five TRBV segments, and TRBV5-6, TRBV5-1 and TRBV20-1 were among these.

The sequencing sample was made of blood. The receptor set was obtained from a girl aged 2 to 9 with multiple sclerosis.

The CDR3 here is CASSKYSGDEQFF. Here the CDR3 DNA reads TGCGCCAGCAGCAAATACTCCGGGGATGAGCAGTTCTTC. The chain is built from TRBV5-1 and TRBJ2-1, with D maybe TRBD2 (5 bases). The germline V gene has CDR1 SGHRS and CDR2 YFSETQ. The CDR3 has 13 amino acids. The germline V and J ends were trimmed by 4 bases and 8 bases, with 13 bases remaining between them.

This clonotype was seen once. The gene calls are TRBV20-1 and TRBJ2-1; 11 positions match TRBD2. The ends lost 6 bases at V and 4 bases at J; junction bases unmatched: 11. CDR1 is DFQATT and CDR2 is SNEGSKA in the germline V gene (reference sequence). CDR3 length: 16 amino acids. CDR3: CSAKGPGTSGYNEQFF. CDR3 sequence (DNA): TGCAGTGCCAAAGGACCCGGGACTAGCGGTTACAATGAGCAGTTCTTC.

The chain couples TRBV4-1 to TRBJ2-2; the D is unclear. Germline V gene data show CDR1 as MGHRA and CDR2 as YSYEKL. Trimming pared 11 bases from V and 5 bases from J, leaving 24 bases between. This CDR3 is 16 amino acids long. This chain's CDR3 is CALTEGNDSYTGELFF. The CDR3 nucleotides are TGCGCCCTTACGGAAGGGAACGATAGTTATACCGGGGAGCTGTTTTTT.

This chain joins TRBV7-9 and TRBJ2-7; TRBD1 is a possible D gene (6 bases). CDR3 length: 13 amino acids. The V end was cut by 3 bases, the J end by 3 bases, with 9 bases between. Germline V gives CDR1 SEHNR, CDR2 FQNEAQ (reference sequence). In nucleotides, the CDR3 is TGTGCCAGCAGCTTTGGACAGTTCTACGAGCAGTACTTC. This translates into CASSFGQFYEQYF.

The rearrangement uses TRBV29-1 and TRBJ2-7; D is tentatively TRBD1 or TRBD2 (7 bases each). The germline V gene has CDR1 SQVTM and CDR2 ANQGSEA. The CDR3 runs to 17 residues. The ends were cut back, 1 base at V and 6 bases at J, with 25 bases in the middle. The CDR3: CSVEVRRQGGLLSEQYF. CDR3 in DNA: TGCAGCGTTGAAGTCCGAAGACAGGGAGGGCTTCTAAGCGAGCAGTACTTC.

V and J are TRBV4-1 and TRBJ1-6; no reliable D call. Germline lookup yields CDR1 MGHRA and CDR2 YSYEKL. The CDR3 is 15 residues long. The V gene lost 5 bases and the J gene lost 8 bases, with 16 bases spanning the gap. The CDR3 loop is CASSVWENKDSPLHF. Written as DNA, the CDR3 is TGCGCCAGCAGCGTCTGGGAGAACAAAGATTCACCCCTCCACTTT.

The chain is built from TRBV7-6 and TRBJ2-5, with D hard to call. V dropped 6 bases and J dropped 4 bases, with 12 bases sitting between them. CDR1 SGHVS and CDR2 FNYEAQ come from the germline V gene. The length of the CDR3 is 13 residues. DNA of the CDR3: TGTGCCAGCAGTCCTGGACCGGTAGAGACCCAGTACTTC. It encodes CASSPGPVETQYF.

The rearrangement joins TRBV7-3 to TRBJ2-6, with D possibly matching TRBD1 (6 bases). The CDR3 spans 18 residues. Germline values: CDR1 SGHTA, CDR2 FQGTGA. Trimming removed 2 bases at V and 4 bases at J, with 18 bases between. In nucleotides, the CDR3 is TGTGCCAGCAGCTTATATCGGGGATTGGGGGCCGGGGCCAACGTCCTGACTTTC. This translates into CASSLYRGLGAGANVLTF.

This clonotype has just one count. V and J are TRBV10-3 and TRBJ2-1; the D gene is possibly TRBD2 (6 bases). CDR1 ENHRY and CDR2 SYGVKD come from the germline V gene. V shed 4 bases and J shed 9 bases, with 13 bases lying between them. This CDR3 has 13 residues. For the CDR3, the DNA is TGTGCCATCAGTGGACGGGAGCTAGGTGAGCAGTTCTTC. It encodes CAISGRELGEQFF.

The chain carries TRBV5-1 and TRBJ2-7; TRBD2 matches 9 bases. CDR1 and CDR2 from the germline V gene are SGHRS and YFSETQ. V was clipped by 4 bases and J by 4 bases; unmatched bases: 12. The CDR3 contains 16 residues. The CDR3 protein is CASSQDLAGAGYEQYF. In nucleotides, the CDR3 is TGCGCCAGCAGCCAGGATTTAGCGGGAGCCGGTTACGAGCAGTACTTC.

The rearrangement links TRBV6-2 or TRBV6-3 to TRBJ2-1, with TRBD2 identical over 10 bases. Germline CDR1 is MNHEY and CDR2 is SVGEGT. V gave up 6 bases and J gave up 6 bases; unmatched junction bases: 8. The length of the CDR3 is 15 residues. The CDR3 protein is CASSVLAGRLNEQFF. The CDR3 region has the DNA TGTGCCAGCAGCGTACTAGCGGGACGCCTCAATGAGCAGTTCTTC.

V is TRBV21-1 and J is TRBJ2-7; the DNA was not compared with TRBD1, the D call given in the table. TRBV21-1 is noted as a pseudogene. This CDR3 has 17 amino acids. CDR3 bases: TGTGCCAGCAGCCCCGGTCGTAGGCGGAGGAGCTCCTACGAGCAGTACTTC. Protein sequence: CASSPGRRRRSSYEQYF.

This chain uses TRBV9 with TRBJ2-6, with D hard to call. The CDR3 contains 14 residues. Germline lookup yields CDR1 SGDLS and CDR2 YYNGEE. V dropped 3 bases and J dropped 0 bases, with 4 bases sitting between them. In DNA form, the CDR3 reads TGTGCCAGCAGCGCCTTCTCTGGGGCCAACGTCCTGACTTTC. This sequence encodes CASSAFSGANVLTF.

For the CDR3, the DNA is TGTGCCAGCAGCTTTTCAGGGTCGGCCGAGCAGTACTTC. It codes for CASSFSGSAEQYF. The rearrangement links TRBV7-8 to TRBJ2-5; D possibly corresponds to TRBD1 (5 bases). The J call may be wrong; the DNA end is better matched by TRBJ2-7. Germline-derived CDR1 and CDR2 are SGHVS and FQNEAQ. There are 13 residues in the CDR3.

This clonotype showed up just once. The chain uses TRBV7-9 and TRBJ2-1; TRBD2 aligns across 10 bases. The germline CDR1 and CDR2 sequences are SEHNR and FQNEAQ (reference sequence). This CDR3 spans 14 amino acids. Trimming removed 4 bases from V and 6 bases from J; junction bases left unmatched: 3. The CDR3 sequence: CASSYWTSGNEQFF. For the CDR3, the DNA is TGTGCCAGCAGCTATTGGACTAGCGGCAATGAGCAGTTCTTC.

The V gene is TRBV6-6, the J gene TRBJ2-7, with D perhaps assigned TRBD1 or TRBD2 (5 bases each). The CDR3 is 14 residues long. The germline CDR1 and CDR2 sequences are MNHNY and SVGAGI (reference sequence). Deletions cut 5 bases from V and 2 bases from J, with 13 bases between. The CDR3 here is CASSGHTGTYEQYF. The CDR3 DNA is TGTGCCAGCAGTGGACATACGGGAACCTACGAGCAGTACTTC.

This sequence joins TRBV6-6 and TRBJ2-5; D is perhaps TRBD1 (6 bases). Trimming left V 6 bases short and J 5 bases short, with 19 bases between. This CDR3 is 15 amino acids long. Per germline, CDR1 MNHNY and CDR2 SVGAGI (reference sequence). The CDR3 DNA is TGTGCCAGCAGGCCCCATTACCGGGACAAGGAGACCCAGTACTTC. It codes for CASRPHYRDKETQYF.

V is TRBV7-2 and J is TRBJ2-1, with 8 positions matching TRBD2. Germline V CDR1 and CDR2: SGHTA, FQGNSA. CDR3 length: 16 amino acids. The J segment lost 5 bases and the V segment lost 2 bases, leaving 8 bases of the junction unmatched. DNA of the CDR3: TGTGCCAGCAGCTTATTTCCTAGCGGGCAAAACAATGAGCAGTTCTTC. This gives the protein CASSLFPSGQNNEQFF.

The rearrangement links TRBV27 to TRBJ2-3; D gene unclear. The V and J ends lost 2 bases and 5 bases respectively, with 11 bases between them. The CDR3 runs to 14 residues. The germline gives CDR1 MNHEY, CDR2 SMNVEV (reference sequence). The CDR3 nucleotides are TGTGCCAGCAGTTTAACGGACCCTCGAGATACGCAGTATTTT. Residues: CASSLTDPRDTQYF.

V and J are TRBV10-1 and TRBJ2-5; weak D call: TRBD1 (5 bases). V was cut by 4 bases and J by 2 bases, with 11 bases left in between. The CDR3 is 14 amino acids. Germline loops: CDR1 WNHNN, CDR2 SYGVQD (reference sequence). CDR3 protein: CASSGGSQQETQYF. CDR3 nucleotides: TGCGCCAGCAGTGGGGGCAGCCAGCAAGAGACCCAGTACTTC.

This clonotype was observed a few times. The DNA of the CDR3 is TGCGCCAGCAGCTTGGAGCTGGGCACTGAAGCTTTCTTT. Residues: CASSLELGTEAFF. The chain is built from TRBV5-1 and TRBJ1-1; no firm D call. Germline V gene sequence: CDR1 SGHRS, CDR2 YFSETQ. Deletions cut 0 bases from V and 4 bases from J, with 7 bases between. The CDR3 has 13 amino acids.

The rearrangement joins TRBV7-6 to TRBJ1-6; 8 bases line up with TRBD1. The J segment lost 6 bases and the V segment lost 4 bases, leaving 8 bases of the junction unmatched. The CDR3 spans 16 residues. Germline CDR1 reads SGHVS; CDR2 reads FNYEAQ. Written as DNA, the CDR3 is TGTGCCAGCAGCTCGCGACAGGGGCAGGGTAATTCACCCCTCCACTTT. It specifies CASSSRQGQGNSPLHF.

The rearrangement joins TRBV6-4 to TRBJ2-5, with 8 bases fitting TRBD1. Germline V gives CDR1 MRHNA, CDR2 SNTAGT. CDR3 length: 17 amino acids. V lost 7 bases to trimming and J lost 0 bases; unmatched junction nucleotides: 13. CDR3 coding DNA: TGTGCCAGCAAGGTTAAGACTAGGACAGGGTACCAAGAGACCCAGTACTTC. Translating it yields CASKVKTRTGYQETQYF.

This clonotype was recorded only once. The CDR3 is CSASAFSYNEQFF. The DNA for the CDR3 is TGCAGTGCTAGCGCTTTTTCCTACAATGAGCAGTTCTTC. The genes are TRBV20-1 and TRBJ2-1; the D is unclear. This CDR3 has 13 amino acids. V was pared by 3 bases and J by 1 base, with 7 bases between. In germline, CDR1 is DFQATT, CDR2 SNEGSKA (reference sequence).